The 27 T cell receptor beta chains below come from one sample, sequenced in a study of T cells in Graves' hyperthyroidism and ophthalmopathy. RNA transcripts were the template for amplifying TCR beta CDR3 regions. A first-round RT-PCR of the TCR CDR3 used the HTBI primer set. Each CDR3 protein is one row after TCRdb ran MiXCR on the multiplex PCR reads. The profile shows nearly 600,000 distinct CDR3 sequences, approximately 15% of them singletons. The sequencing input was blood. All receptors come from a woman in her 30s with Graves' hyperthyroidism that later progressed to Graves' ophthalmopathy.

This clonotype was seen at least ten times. The CDR3 reads CAWSDGTGRNEQFF. In DNA, the CDR3 is TGTGCCTGGAGTGACGGGACAGGTCGCAATGAGCAGTTCTTC. The genes are TRBV30 and TRBJ2-1; 8 bases line up with TRBD1. The CDR3 is made up of 14 amino acids. CDR1 is GTSNPN, CDR2 SVGIG, per germline (reference sequence). Trimming removed 1 base from V and 6 bases from J; junction bases left unmatched: 5. Using reference TRBV30 and TRBJ2-1 for the parts outside the CDR3, the full variable domain is SQTIHQWPATLVQPVGSPLSLECTVEGTSNPNLYWYRQAAGRGLQLLFYSVGIGQISSEVPQNLSASRPQDRQFILSSKKLLLSDSGFYLCAWSDGTGRNEQFFGPGTRLTVL.

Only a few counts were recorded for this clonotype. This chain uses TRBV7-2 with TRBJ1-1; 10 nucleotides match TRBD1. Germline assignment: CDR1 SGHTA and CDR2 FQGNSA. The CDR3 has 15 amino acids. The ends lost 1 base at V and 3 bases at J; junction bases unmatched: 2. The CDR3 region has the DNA TGTGCCAGCAGCTTAGTGGGGACAGGGGACACTGAAGCTTTCTTT. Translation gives CASSLVGTGDTEAFF.

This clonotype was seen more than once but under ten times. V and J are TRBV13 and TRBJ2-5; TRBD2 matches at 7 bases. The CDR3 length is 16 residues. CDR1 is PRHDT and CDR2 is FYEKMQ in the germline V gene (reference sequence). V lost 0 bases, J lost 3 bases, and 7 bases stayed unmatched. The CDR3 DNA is TGTGCCAGCAGCTTAGGTTCTGGCCTAGCGGAAGAGACCCAGTACTTC. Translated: CASSLGSGLAEETQYF.

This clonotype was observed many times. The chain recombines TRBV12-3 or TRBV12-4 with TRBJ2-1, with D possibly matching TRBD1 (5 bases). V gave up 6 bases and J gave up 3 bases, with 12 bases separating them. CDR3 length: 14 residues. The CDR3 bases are TGTGCCAGCAGCGGTCAGACAGTCTACAATGAGCAGTTCTTC. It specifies CASSGQTVYNEQFF.

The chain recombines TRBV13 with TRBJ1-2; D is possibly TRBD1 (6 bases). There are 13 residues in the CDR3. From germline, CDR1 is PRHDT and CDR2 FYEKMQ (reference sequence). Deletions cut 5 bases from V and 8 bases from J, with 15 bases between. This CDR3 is CASSPWEGGGYTF. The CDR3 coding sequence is TGTGCCAGCAGCCCATGGGAGGGGGGCGGCTACACCTTC.

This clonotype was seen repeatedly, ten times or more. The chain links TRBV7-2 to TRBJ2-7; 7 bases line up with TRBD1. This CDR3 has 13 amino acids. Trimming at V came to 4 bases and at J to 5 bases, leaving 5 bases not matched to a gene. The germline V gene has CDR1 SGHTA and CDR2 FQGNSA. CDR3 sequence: CASSSTGFDEQYF. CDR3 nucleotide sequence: TGTGCCAGCAGCTCGACAGGGTTCGACGAGCAGTACTTC.

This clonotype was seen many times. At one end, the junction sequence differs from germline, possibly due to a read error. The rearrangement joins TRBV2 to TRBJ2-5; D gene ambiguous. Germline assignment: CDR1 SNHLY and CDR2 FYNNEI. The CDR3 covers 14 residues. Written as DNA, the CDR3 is TGTGCCTGCAGTGAGAAGTGGGGACAAGAGACCCAGTACTTC. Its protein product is CACSEKWGQETQYF.

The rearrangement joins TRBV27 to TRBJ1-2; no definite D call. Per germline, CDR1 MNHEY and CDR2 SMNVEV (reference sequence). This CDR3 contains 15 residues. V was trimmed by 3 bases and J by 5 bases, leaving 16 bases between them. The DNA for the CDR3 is TGTGCCAGCAGTTTTAGTCAGCCGGAGGGTTATGGCTACACCTTC. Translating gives CASSFSQPEGYGYTF.

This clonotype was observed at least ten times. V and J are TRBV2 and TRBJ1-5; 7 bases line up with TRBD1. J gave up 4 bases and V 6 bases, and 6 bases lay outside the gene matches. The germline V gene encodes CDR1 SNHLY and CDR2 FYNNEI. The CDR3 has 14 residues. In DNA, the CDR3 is TGTGCCAGCAGCGCCGACAGGGATAATCAGCCCCAGCATTTT. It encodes CASSADRDNQPQHF.

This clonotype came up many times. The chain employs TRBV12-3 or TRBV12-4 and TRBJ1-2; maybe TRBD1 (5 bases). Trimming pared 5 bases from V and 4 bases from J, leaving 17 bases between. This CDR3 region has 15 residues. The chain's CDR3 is CASSQRQTFTYGYTF. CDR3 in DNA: TGTGCCAGCAGTCAAAGACAGACCTTCACCTATGGCTACACCTTC.

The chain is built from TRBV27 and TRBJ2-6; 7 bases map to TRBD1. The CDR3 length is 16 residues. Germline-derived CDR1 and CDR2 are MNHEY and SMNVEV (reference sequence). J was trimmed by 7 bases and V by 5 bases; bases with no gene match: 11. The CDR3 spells CASSLGQSTGANVLTF. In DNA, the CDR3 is TGTGCCAGCAGTCTGGGACAGTCGACCGGTGCCAACGTCCTGACTTTC.

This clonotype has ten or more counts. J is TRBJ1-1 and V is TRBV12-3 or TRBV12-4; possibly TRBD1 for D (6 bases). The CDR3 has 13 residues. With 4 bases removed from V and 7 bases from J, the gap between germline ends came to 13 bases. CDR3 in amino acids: CASSSGRTVEAFF. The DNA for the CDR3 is TGTGCCAGCAGTTCTGGGCGGACAGTTGAAGCTTTCTTT.

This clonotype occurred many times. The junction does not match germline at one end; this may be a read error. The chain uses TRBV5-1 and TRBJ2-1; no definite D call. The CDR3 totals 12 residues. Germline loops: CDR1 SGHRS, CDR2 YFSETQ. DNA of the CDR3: TGCGCCAGCAGATTGGACGACAATGAGCAGTTCTTC. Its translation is CASRLDDNEQFF. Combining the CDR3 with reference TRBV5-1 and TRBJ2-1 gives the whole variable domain KAGVTQTPRYLIKTRGQQVTLSCSPISGHRSVSWYQQTPGQGLQFLFEYFSETQRNKGNFPGRFSGRQFSNSRSEMNVSTLELGDSALYLCASRLDDNEQFFGPGTRLTVL.

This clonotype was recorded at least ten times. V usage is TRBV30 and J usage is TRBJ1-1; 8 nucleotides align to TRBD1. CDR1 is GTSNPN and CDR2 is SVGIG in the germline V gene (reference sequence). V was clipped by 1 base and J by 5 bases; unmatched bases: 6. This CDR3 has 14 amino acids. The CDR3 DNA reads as TGTGCCTGGAGTGCCACAGGGGGTAGGACTGAAGCTTTCTTT. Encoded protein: CAWSATGGRTEAFF. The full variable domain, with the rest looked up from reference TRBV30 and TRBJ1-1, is SQTIHQWPATLVQPVGSPLSLECTVEGTSNPNLYWYRQAAGRGLQLLFYSVGIGQISSEVPQNLSASRPQDRQFILSSKKLLLSDSGFYLCAWSATGGRTEAFFGQGTRLTVV.

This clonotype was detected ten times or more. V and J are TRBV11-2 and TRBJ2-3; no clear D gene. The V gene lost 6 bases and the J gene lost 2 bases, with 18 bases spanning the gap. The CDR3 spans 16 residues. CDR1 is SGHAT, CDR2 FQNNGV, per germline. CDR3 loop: CASSSLVGAFTDTQYF. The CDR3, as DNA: TGTGCCAGCAGTTCCCTCGTAGGCGCGTTCACAGATACGCAGTATTTT.

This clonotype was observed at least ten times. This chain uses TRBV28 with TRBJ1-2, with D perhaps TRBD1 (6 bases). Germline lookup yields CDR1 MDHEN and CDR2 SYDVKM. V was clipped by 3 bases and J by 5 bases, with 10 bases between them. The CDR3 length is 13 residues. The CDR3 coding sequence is TGTGCCAGCAGTTTGGACAGTTCTTATGGCTACACCTTC. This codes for CASSLDSSYGYTF.

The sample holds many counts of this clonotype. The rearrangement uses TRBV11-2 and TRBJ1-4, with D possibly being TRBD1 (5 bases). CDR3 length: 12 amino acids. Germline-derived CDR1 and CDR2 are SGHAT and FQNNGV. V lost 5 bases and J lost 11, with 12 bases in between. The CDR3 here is CASSPGTPKLFF. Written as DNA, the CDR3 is TGTGCCAGCAGCCCTGGGACTCCGAAACTGTTTTTT.

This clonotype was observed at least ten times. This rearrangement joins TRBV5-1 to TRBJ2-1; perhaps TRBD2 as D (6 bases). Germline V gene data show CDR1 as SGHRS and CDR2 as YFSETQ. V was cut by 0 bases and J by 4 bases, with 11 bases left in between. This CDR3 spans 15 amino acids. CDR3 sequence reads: CASSLGGMGYNEQFF. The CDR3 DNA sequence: TGCGCCAGCAGCTTGGGCGGGATGGGTTACAATGAGCAGTTCTTC.

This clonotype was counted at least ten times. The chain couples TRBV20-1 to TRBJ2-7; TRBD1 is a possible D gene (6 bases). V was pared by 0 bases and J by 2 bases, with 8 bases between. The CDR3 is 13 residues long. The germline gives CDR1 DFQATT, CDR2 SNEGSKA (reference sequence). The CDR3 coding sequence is TGCAGTGCTAGAGATACAGGGCCCTACGAGCAGTACTTC. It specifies CSARDTGPYEQYF.

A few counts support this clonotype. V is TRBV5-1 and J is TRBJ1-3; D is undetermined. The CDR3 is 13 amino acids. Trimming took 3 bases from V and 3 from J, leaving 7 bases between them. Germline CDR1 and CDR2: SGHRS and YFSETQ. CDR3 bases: TGCGCCAGCAGCTCCCGGCTTGGAAACACCATATATTTT. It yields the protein CASSSRLGNTIYF.

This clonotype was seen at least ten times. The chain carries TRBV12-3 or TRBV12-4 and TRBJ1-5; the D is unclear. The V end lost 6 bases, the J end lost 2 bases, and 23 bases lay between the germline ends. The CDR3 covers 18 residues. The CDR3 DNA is TGTGCCAGCAGCCACCAACGTCTTTCAGAAGAGGGCAATCAGCCCCAGCATTTT. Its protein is CASSHQRLSEEGNQPQHF.

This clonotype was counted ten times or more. CDR3 loop: CASSRTEVNYGYTF. The CDR3 nucleotides read TGTGCCAGCAGCCGGACAGAAGTAAACTATGGCTACACCTTC. This sequence joins TRBV2 and TRBJ1-2; a possible D gene is TRBD1 (6 bases). CDR3 size: 14 residues. V was trimmed by 6 bases and J by 2 bases, leaving 13 bases between them. From germline, CDR1 is SNHLY and CDR2 FYNNEI.

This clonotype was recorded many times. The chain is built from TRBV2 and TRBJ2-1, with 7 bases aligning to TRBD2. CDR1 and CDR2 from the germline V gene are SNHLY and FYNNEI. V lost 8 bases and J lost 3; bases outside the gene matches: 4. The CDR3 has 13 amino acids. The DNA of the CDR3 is TGTGCCAGCCAAAGCGGGATCTACAATGAGCAGTTCTTC. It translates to CASQSGIYNEQFF.

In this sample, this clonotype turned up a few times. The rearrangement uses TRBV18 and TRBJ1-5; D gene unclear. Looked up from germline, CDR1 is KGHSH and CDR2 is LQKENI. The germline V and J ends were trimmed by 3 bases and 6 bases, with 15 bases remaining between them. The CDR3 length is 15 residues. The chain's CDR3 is CASSPAEGSGQPQHF. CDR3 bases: TGTGCCAGCTCACCCGCCGAGGGATCCGGTCAGCCCCAGCATTTT.

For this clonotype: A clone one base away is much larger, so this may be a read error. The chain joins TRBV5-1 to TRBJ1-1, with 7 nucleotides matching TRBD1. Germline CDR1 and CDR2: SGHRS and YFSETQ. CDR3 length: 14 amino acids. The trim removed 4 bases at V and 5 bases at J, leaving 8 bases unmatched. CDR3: CASSPQGGGTEAFF. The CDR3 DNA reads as TGCGCCAGCAGCCCGCAGGGGGGTGGAACTGAAGCTTTCTTT.

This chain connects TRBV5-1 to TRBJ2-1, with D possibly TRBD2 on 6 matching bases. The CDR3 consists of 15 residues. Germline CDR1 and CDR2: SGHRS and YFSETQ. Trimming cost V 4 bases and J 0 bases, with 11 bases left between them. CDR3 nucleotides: TGCGCCAGCAGCCCGGAGGGTAGCTCCTACAATGAGCAGTTCTTC. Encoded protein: CASSPEGSSYNEQFF. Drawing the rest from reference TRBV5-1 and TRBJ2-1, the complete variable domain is KAGVTQTPRYLIKTRGQQVTLSCSPISGHRSVSWYQQTPGQGLQFLFEYFSETQRNKGNFPGRFSGRQFSNSRSEMNVSTLELGDSALYLCASSPEGSSYNEQFFGPGTRLTVL.

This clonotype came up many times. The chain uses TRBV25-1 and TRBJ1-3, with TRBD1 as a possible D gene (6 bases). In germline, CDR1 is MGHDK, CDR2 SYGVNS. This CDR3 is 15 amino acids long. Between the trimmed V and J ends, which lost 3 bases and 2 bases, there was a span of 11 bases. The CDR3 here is CASSDSGGPGNTIYF. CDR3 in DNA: TGTGCCAGCAGTGATTCGGGGGGCCCTGGAAACACCATATATTTT.